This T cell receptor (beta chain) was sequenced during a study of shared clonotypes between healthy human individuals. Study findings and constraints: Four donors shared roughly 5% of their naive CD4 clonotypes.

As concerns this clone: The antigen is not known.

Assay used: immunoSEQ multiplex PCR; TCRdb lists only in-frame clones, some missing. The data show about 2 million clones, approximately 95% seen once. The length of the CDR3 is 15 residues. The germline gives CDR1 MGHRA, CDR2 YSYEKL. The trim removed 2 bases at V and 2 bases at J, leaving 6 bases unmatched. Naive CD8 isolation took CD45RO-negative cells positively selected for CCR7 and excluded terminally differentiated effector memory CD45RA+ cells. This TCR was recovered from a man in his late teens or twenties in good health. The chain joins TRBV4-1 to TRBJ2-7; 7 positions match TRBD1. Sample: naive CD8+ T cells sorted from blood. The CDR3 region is CASSQIPGTAYEQYF. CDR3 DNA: TGCGCCAGCAGCCAAATCCCCGGGACAGCCTACGAGCAGTACTTC.